The 15 T cell receptor beta chains presented below share a single source sample, sequenced in a study of cytomegalovirus exposure and HLA in healthy donors. Both 60 Vbeta primers and 13 Jbeta primers went into the PCR. Repertoires were generated with immunoSEQ multiplex PCR, while TCRdb's copy carries only in-frame clones and drops some. The sample includes roughly 130,000 clones, around three quarters seen only once; the top ten take 1%. Sequencing used PBMCs. The source is a man in his forties or fifties in good health and CMV-seronegative.

The sample holds one count of this clone. The chain links TRBV5-1 to TRBJ2-7; 12 bases are shared with TRBD2. Trimming removed 4 bases from V and 7 bases from J; junction bases left unmatched: 9. The CDR3 is made up of 15 amino acids. The V gene's germline CDR1 is SGHRS and CDR2 YFSETQ. The CDR3 DNA reads TGCGCCAGCAGCGTGACTAGCGGGAGAGTTGAAGAGCAGTACTTC. Protein sequence: CASSVTSGRVEEQYF.

This chain links TRBV29-1 with TRBJ1-2, with D unresolved. The CDR3 has 10 residues. Germline loops: CDR1 SQVTM, CDR2 ANQGSEA. The ends were cut back, 2 bases at V and 5 bases at J, with 3 bases in the middle. CDR3 region: CSVEPYGYTF. The CDR3 region has the DNA TGCAGCGTTGAACCGTATGGCTACACCTTC.

This CDR3 is CASGAQGLADTGELFF. The CDR3 DNA follows: TGTGCCAGCGGTGCACAGGGGTTGGCGGACACCGGGGAGCTGTTTTTT. The chain links TRBV2 to TRBJ2-2, with 7 bases lining up with TRBD1. Germline V gene lookup returns CDR1 SNHLY and CDR2 FYNNEI. CDR3 size: 16 residues. With 8 bases clipped from V and 3 bases from J, the junction kept 12 bases outside the gene matches. Supplemented by reference TRBV2 and TRBJ2-2, the full variable domain reads EPEVTQTPSHQVTQMGQEVILRCVPISNHLYFYWYRQILGQKVEFLVSFYNNEISEKSEIFDDQFSVERPDGSNFTLKIRSTKLEDSAMYFCASGAQGLADTGELFFGEGSRLTVL.

The rearrangement joins TRBV6-5 to TRBJ1-5; possible D gene TRBD1, 6 bases. The CDR3 length is 15 residues. Germline V gives CDR1 MNHEY, CDR2 SVGAGI. Trimming shortened V by 2 bases and J by 5 bases, and 13 bases separated the two germline ends. CDR3 bases: TGTGCCAGCAGTTACAATTCAGGGGAACATCAGCCCCAGCATTTT. Translating it yields CASSYNSGEHQPQHF.

V and J are TRBV30 and TRBJ2-7; maybe TRBD2 (5 bases). CDR1 and CDR2 from the germline V gene are GTSNPN and SVGIG (reference sequence). The CDR3 contains 14 residues. The V end was cut by 4 bases, the J end by 0 bases, with 13 bases between. The DNA of the CDR3 is TGTGCCTGGACCAAACTTGGGAGCTCCTACGAGCAGTACTTC. Its protein product is CAWTKLGSSYEQYF. Variable domain in full (rest from reference TRBV30 and TRBJ2-7): SQTIHQWPATLVQPVGSPLSLECTVEGTSNPNLYWYRQAAGRGLQLLFYSVGIGQISSEVPQNLSASRPQDRQFILSSKKLLLSDSGFYLCAWTKLGSSYEQYFGPGTRLTVT.

With respect to this clone: Here the CDR3 omits its conserved ending phenylalanine or tryptophan, so a read error is the likely source. The chain joins TRBV6-5 to TRBJ1-2, with TRBD1 matching over 10 bases. The CDR3 is made up of 15 amino acids. V gave up 7 bases and J gave up 0 bases; unmatched junction bases: 5. Germline values: CDR1 MNHEY, CDR2 SVGAGI. CDR3 nucleotide sequence: TGTGCCAGCACCCGGACAGGGGGTACTAACTATGGCTACACCGTC. This sequence encodes CASTRTGGTNYGYTV.

This rearrangement joins TRBV7-2 to TRBJ2-3; 8 bases map to TRBD1. This CDR3 has 15 residues. The V and J ends lost 4 bases and 4 bases, in that order; junction bases with no gene match: 7. The germline CDR1 and CDR2 sequences are SGHTA and FQGNSA. DNA for the CDR3: TGTGCCAGCAGCTCGCGGACAGGGCCTCCAGATACGCAGTATTTT. Residues: CASSSRTGPPDTQYF.

The V call is TRBV5-1, the J call TRBJ1-2; tentative D call: TRBD1 (5 bases). The CDR3 runs to 14 residues. V was trimmed by 1 base and J by 10 bases, leaving 17 bases between them. Germline V CDR1 and CDR2: SGHRS, YFSETQ. The DNA for the CDR3 is TGCGCCAGCAGCTTGAGGCCCGCCGACAGCTTCTACACCTTC. Encoded protein: CASSLRPADSFYTF.

The chain employs TRBV5-4 and TRBJ2-1; a weak D match, TRBD2 (6 bases). CDR1 and CDR2 (germline): SGHNT, YYREEE (reference sequence). This CDR3 has 13 residues. The ends were cut back, 4 bases at V and 7 bases at J, with 12 bases in the middle. The CDR3 loop reads CASSRGKGNEQFF. The CDR3, as DNA: TGTGCCAGCAGCCGCGGGAAGGGGAATGAGCAGTTCTTC.

The V and J genes are TRBV5-1 and TRBJ2-1; 10 bases agree with TRBD2. In germline, CDR1 is SGHRS, CDR2 YFSETQ. The CDR3 loop spans 14 amino acids. J lost 8 bases, V lost 9 bases, and 11 bases had no gene match. The CDR3 protein is CATSSGGAGHEQFF. In DNA form, the CDR3 reads TGCGCCACGTCAAGCGGGGGGGCCGGGCATGAGCAGTTCTTC.

The CDR3 nucleotides are TGTGCCAGCAGCTTGGGTGGCGGGAGAAGTAGCTACGAGCAGTACTTC. As protein: CASSLGGGRSSYEQYF. This chain joins TRBV5-4 and TRBJ2-7; TRBD2 matches 7 bases. Germline V gives CDR1 SGHNT, CDR2 YYREEE (reference sequence). This CDR3 spans 16 amino acids. The trim removed 0 bases at V and 3 bases at J, leaving 9 bases unmatched.

This clone occurred once. The chain employs TRBV5-1 and TRBJ2-1; D unresolved. The CDR3 runs 14 residues. V was trimmed by 2 bases and J by 0 bases, leaving 6 bases between them. Germline V CDR1 and CDR2: SGHRS, YFSETQ. The CDR3 nucleotides are TGCGCCAGCAGCTTTGACTTCTCCTACAATGAGCAGTTCTTC. This sequence encodes CASSFDFSYNEQFF.

The V gene is TRBV7-8, the J gene TRBJ1-5; a weak D match, TRBD1 (6 bases). V lost 1 base and J lost 6, with 31 bases in between. This CDR3 region has 21 residues. Germline CDR1 and CDR2: SGHVS and FQNEAQ. The CDR3 loop reads CASSLEGGGQQGTLSGQPQHF. CDR3 coding DNA: TGTGCCAGCAGCTTAGAAGGGGGGGGGCAACAGGGAACCCTATCAGGTCAGCCCCAGCATTTT.

With respect to this clone: Other nucleotide sequences from this sample produce the same CDR3. The chain uses TRBV5-1 and TRBJ1-1; D is perhaps TRBD1 (5 bases). The CDR3 runs 13 residues. Germline V lookup: CDR1 SGHRS, CDR2 YFSETQ. The ends were cut back, 3 bases at V and 1 base at J, with 7 bases in the middle. CDR3 bases: TGCGCCAGCAGCTCACAGGAGAACACTGAAGCTTTCTTT. Translating gives CASSSQENTEAFF.

V is TRBV11-3 and J is TRBJ1-5; D is ambiguous. CDR1 and CDR2 from the germline V gene are SGHNT and YENEEA. This CDR3 has 12 residues. Trimming left V 8 bases short and J 5 bases short, with 10 bases between. The CDR3 bases are TGTGCCAGCCCGGTAGTCCATCAGCCCCAGCATTTT. It specifies CASPVVHQPQHF.